Below are 13 T cell receptor beta chains sequenced from a single sample in a study of OX40 agonist ivuxolimab in advanced cancers. Libraries were prepared by immunoSEQ multiplex PCR; TCRdb keeps only in-frame clonotypes and omits some of them. The data contain around 30,000 clones, roughly 80% of them singletons. Material: CD4+ or CD8+ T cells sorted from blood, obtained in a trial of the OX40 agonist ivuxolimab. The receptor set was obtained from an adult with an advanced solid tumor such as melanoma, head and neck, liver or kidney cancer.

Concerning this clone: The sample carries other DNA sequences with the same CDR3. The chain is built from TRBV19 and TRBJ1-5; TRBD1 matches 8 bases. Per the germline V gene, CDR1 is LNHDA and CDR2 is SQIVND (reference sequence). Unmatched junction bases numbered 4, after V lost 5 bases and J lost 4 bases. The CDR3 length is 14 residues. The CDR3 nucleotides read TGTGCCAGTAGTGTAACAGGGGGTAATCAGCCCCAGCATTTT. This encodes CASSVTGGNQPQHF.

V is TRBV11-3 and J is TRBJ2-1, with 9 nucleotides matching TRBD2. Trimming removed 4 bases from V and 3 bases from J; junction bases left unmatched: 7. The CDR3 runs 16 residues. The germline CDR1 and CDR2 sequences are SGHNT and YENEEA. The CDR3 loop reads CASSSKTSGNYNEQFF. As DNA, the CDR3 is TGTGCCAGCAGCTCCAAGACTAGCGGTAACTACAATGAGCAGTTCTTC.

This clone has a handful of counts. The gene calls are TRBV10-1 and TRBJ2-7; 7 bases are shared with TRBD2. V shed 4 bases, J shed 7 bases, and the junction held 4 bases outside the gene matches. Germline values: CDR1 WNHNN, CDR2 SYGVQD (reference sequence). This CDR3 is built from 12 residues. CDR3: CASSAIGGEQYF. The DNA for the CDR3 is TGCGCCAGCAGTGCTATCGGGGGGGAGCAGTACTTC.

The chain employs TRBV7-2 and TRBJ2-1; D remains unclear. The CDR3 covers 12 residues. CDR1 is SGHTA, CDR2 FQGNSA, per germline. V lost 5 bases and J lost 4, with 6 bases in between. DNA for the CDR3: TGTGCCAGCAGCGCCCTATACAATGAGCAGTTCTTC. Its translation: CASSALYNEQFF.

The J gene is TRBJ1-5, the V gene TRBV28; no definite D call. CDR3 size: 15 residues. CDR1 and CDR2 from the germline V gene are MDHEN and SYDVKM. V lost 3 bases and J 0 bases, leaving 9 bases between the germline ends. CDR3 in DNA: TGTGCCAGCAGTTTGATAGGGTCTAGCAATCAGCCCCAGCATTTT. Protein sequence: CASSLIGSSNQPQHF.

The J gene is TRBJ1-1, the V gene TRBV25-1; a weak D match, TRBD1 (5 bases). The CDR3 is made up of 14 amino acids. Looked up from germline, CDR1 is MGHDK and CDR2 is SYGVNS. V was clipped by 6 bases and J by 10 bases, with 21 bases between them. In nucleotides, the CDR3 is TGTGCCAGCAGCCCCCCGTCGTGGGGAGGGGTAGCTTTCTTT. It yields the protein CASSPPSWGGVAFF.

The chain couples TRBV7-2 to TRBJ1-6, with 10 bases matching TRBD1. The germline CDR1 and CDR2 sequences are SGHTA and FQGNSA. V lost 3 bases and J lost 7; bases outside the gene matches: 3. This CDR3 contains 15 residues. The CDR3, as DNA: TGTGCCAGCAGCTTGGGGGGACAGGGGAATTCACCCCTCCACTTT. It translates to CASSLGGQGNSPLHF. The full variable domain, in which reference TRBV7-2 and TRBJ1-6 provide the parts outside the CDR3, is GAGVSQSPSNKVTEKGKDVELRCDPISGHTALYWYRQSLGQGLEFLIYFQGNSAPDKSGLPSDRFSAERTGGSVSTLTIQRTQQEDSAVYLCASSLGGQGNSPLHFGNGTRLTVT.

This chain joins TRBV14 and TRBJ2-5; D gene ambiguous. Germline CDR1 SGHDN, CDR2 FVKESK. Trimming removed 1 base at V and 3 bases at J, with 12 bases between. This CDR3 region has 15 residues. The CDR3 nucleotides read TGTGCCAGCAGCCAAGTGGTCAGTTTAGAAGAGACCCAGTACTTC. Amino acid sequence: CASSQVVSLEETQYF. The whole variable domain, filled in from reference TRBV14 and TRBJ2-5, reads EAGVTQFPSHSVIEKGQTVTLRCDPISGHDNLYWYRRVMGKEIKFLLHFVKESKQDESGMPNNRFLAERTGGTYSTLKVQPAELEDSGVYFCASSQVVSLEETQYFGPGTRLLVL.

This clone is medium-sized. CDR3 bases: TGTGCCAGCAGCCCAACAGGGAGTAATTCACCCCTCCACTTT. Its protein is CASSPTGSNSPLHF. The gene calls are TRBV7-3 and TRBJ1-6, with TRBD1 as a possible D gene (6 bases). Deletions cut 5 bases from V and 6 bases from J, with 11 bases between. The germline V gene has CDR1 SGHTA and CDR2 FQGTGA. The CDR3 is 14 amino acids.

This clone was observed once. This chain uses TRBV6-5 with TRBJ1-1, with a possible D match to TRBD1 (6 bases). There are 15 residues in the CDR3. Germline V lookup: CDR1 MNHEY, CDR2 SVGAGI. V lost 6 bases to trimming and J lost 6 bases, with 20 bases between them. CDR3 sequence: CASRKTGLTEAEAFF. DNA for the CDR3: TGTGCCAGCAGGAAAACAGGGTTAACGGAGGCTGAAGCTTTCTTT.

This clone is a singleton in its sample. The CDR3 loop is CASSSFTQGYEQYF. CDR3 DNA: TGCGCCAGCAGTTCCTTTACACAGGGATACGAGCAGTACTTC. J is TRBJ2-7 and V is TRBV4-1, with D possibly TRBD1 on 6 matching bases. Germline-derived CDR1 and CDR2 are MGHRA and YSYEKL. Trimming took off 6 bases at V and 4 bases at J, with 16 bases between the two ends. The CDR3 loop spans 14 amino acids.

This clone appeared a few times. The chain recombines TRBV19 with TRBJ2-3; possibly TRBD1 or TRBD2 for D (5 bases each). Between the trimmed V and J ends, which lost 7 bases and 1 base, there was a span of 12 bases. Germline loops: CDR1 LNHDA, CDR2 SQIVND (reference sequence). The CDR3 consists of 14 residues. CDR3 nucleotide sequence: TGTGCCAGTACCATATTGGGGGGCACAGATACGCAGTATTTT. This encodes CASTILGGTDTQYF.

The chain has TRBV4-1 and TRBJ1-4, with D perhaps matching TRBD1 (6 bases). V was cut by 0 bases and J by 8 bases, with 16 bases left in between. This CDR3 comprises 16 residues. Germline V gene data show CDR1 as MGHRA and CDR2 as YSYEKL. The CDR3 loop is CASSQEERQGREKLFF. In nucleotides, the CDR3 is TGCGCCAGCAGCCAAGAGGAAAGGCAGGGGCGGGAAAAACTGTTTTTT.